The rows below give T cell receptor beta chains drawn from one sample of a study of cytomegalovirus exposure and HLA in healthy donors. The repertoire was sequenced with immunoSEQ multiplex PCR; TCRdb's copy has only in-frame clones and lacks some. The sample carries under 80,000 clones, roughly 90% recorded once. Sequencing was done on a sample of PBMCs. The receptors derive from a young woman in good health and CMV-seronegative. The CDR3 runs from the conserved cysteine through the conserved F or W. D genes are given only for firm matches. Size values are once, few and many counts, or a class for expanded clones, and some rows have none.

V gene: TRBV4-1
clone size: .
D gene: .
J gene: TRBJ1-2
CDR3 DNA: TGCGCCAGCAGCCAAGAATGGCCGGAGAACTATGGCTACACCTTC
CDR3 protein: CASSQEWPENYGYTF

V gene: TRBV7-2
clone size: once
D gene: .
J gene: TRBJ2-3
CDR3 DNA: TGTGCCAGCAGCCCATCGACAGGCACAGATACGCAGTATTTT
CDR3 protein: CASSPSTGTDTQYF

V gene: TRBV13
clone size: .
D gene: .
J gene: TRBJ2-7
CDR3 DNA: TGTGCCAGCAGCTTGTCAGGGGAGAGCTCCTACGAGCAGTACTTC
CDR3 protein: CASSLSGESSYEQYF

V gene: TRBV6-1
clone size: .
D gene: .
J gene: TRBJ1-1
CDR3 DNA: TGTGCCACCCTATACGCTGAAGCTTTCTTT
CDR3 protein: CATLYAEAFF

V gene: TRBV29-1
clone size: few
D gene: .
J gene: TRBJ2-3
CDR3 DNA: TGCAGCGTTGGGGCGGGGGCAACCACAGATACGCAGTATTTT
CDR3 protein: CSVGAGATTDTQYF

V gene: TRBV6-1
clone size: .
D gene: TRBD1
J gene: TRBJ1-1
CDR3 DNA: TGTGCCAGCAGTGCCGCCAGGGGGAGGACTGAAGCTTTCTTT
CDR3 protein: CASSAARGRTEAFF

V gene: TRBV7-2
clone size: .
D gene: TRBD1
J gene: TRBJ1-3
CDR3 DNA: TGTGCCAGCAGATCACAGACAGGGGAAGGAAACACCATATATTTT
CDR3 protein: CASRSQTGEGNTIYF

V gene: TRBV5-1
clone size: .
D gene: TRBD2
J gene: TRBJ2-1
CDR3 DNA: TGCGCCAGCAGCCCGGGACTAGCGGGAGGGAGCTACAATGAGCAGTTCTTC
CDR3 protein: CASSPGLAGGSYNEQFF

V gene: TRBV5-1
clone size: .
D gene: .
J gene: TRBJ2-1
CDR3 DNA: TGCGCCAGCAGCTTGAGTTTGCGGAGCTCCTACAATGAGCAGTTCTTC
CDR3 protein: CASSLSLRSSYNEQFF

V gene: TRBV18
clone size: once
D gene: .
J gene: TRBJ2-7
CDR3 DNA: TGTGCCAGCTCTTCTCCAAGGACAAACGAGCAGTACTTC
CDR3 protein: CASSSPRTNEQYF

V gene: TRBV2
clone size: .
D gene: .
J gene: TRBJ2-5
CDR3 DNA: TGTGCCAGCAAAAGCCAGGCAGAGACCCAGTACTTC
CDR3 protein: CASKSQAETQYF

V gene: TRBV19
clone size: .
D gene: .
J gene: TRBJ2-7
CDR3 DNA: TGTGCCAGTAGTAGGATTAGCGGCGCCTACTACGAGCAGTACTTC
CDR3 protein: CASSRISGAYYEQYF

V gene: TRBV7-6
clone size: .
D gene: TRBD2
J gene: TRBJ2-3
CDR3 DNA: TGTGCCAGCAGCACACTAGCGGGGGCGAGGGTTACAGATACGCAGTATTTT
CDR3 protein: CASSTLAGARVTDTQYF

V gene: TRBV5-1
clone size: .
D gene: TRBD1
J gene: TRBJ1-1
CDR3 DNA: TGCGCCAGCAGCCGGGGACAGGGGTCCCCTGAAGCTTTCTTT
CDR3 protein: CASSRGQGSPEAFF

V gene: TRBV27
clone size: .
D gene: .
J gene: TRBJ1-1
CDR3 DNA: TGTGCCAGCAGTGAGACAGGGAACACTGAAGCTTTCTTT
CDR3 protein: CASSETGNTEAFF

V gene: TRBV28
clone size: .
D gene: .
J gene: TRBJ2-7
CDR3 DNA: TGTGCCAGCAGTCCATTCCCGACTGGGGAGCAGTACTTC
CDR3 protein: CASSPFPTGEQYF

V gene: TRBV19
clone size: .
D gene: TRBD2
J gene: TRBJ2-3
CDR3 DNA: TGTGCCAGTAGCAGGACTAGCGGGACCGTTGGCACAGATACGCAGTATTTT
CDR3 protein: CASSRTSGTVGTDTQYF

V gene: TRBV30
clone size: .
D gene: .
J gene: TRBJ1-2
CDR3 DNA: TGTGCCTGGAGTGTACTCAGGTCCTATGGCTACACCTTC
CDR3 protein: CAWSVLRSYGYTF

V gene: TRBV5-6
clone size: .
D gene: .
J gene: TRBJ1-3
CDR3 DNA: TGTGCCAGCAGCGTACCCGGGGGGCCACTCTCTGGAAACACCATATATTTT
CDR3 protein: CASSVPGGPLSGNTIYF

V gene: TRBV5-1
clone size: few
D gene: .
J gene: TRBJ1-2
CDR3 DNA: TGCGCCAGCAGCTTGGGGGACATATATCCCCGAGGCTACACCTTC
CDR3 protein: CASSLGDIYPRGYTF

V gene: TRBV10-2
clone size: .
D gene: TRBD2
J gene: TRBJ2-1
CDR3 DNA: TGCGCCAGCAGACTAGCGGGAGATGGGTCCGACAATGAGCAGTTCTTC
CDR3 protein: CASRLAGDGSDNEQFF

V gene: TRBV18
clone size: .
D gene: TRBD2
J gene: TRBJ2-3
CDR3 DNA: TGTGCCAGCTCACTACTCGGGACTAGGGGCACAGATACGCAGTATTTT
CDR3 protein: CASSLLGTRGTDTQYF

V gene: TRBV19
clone size: .
D gene: TRBD1
J gene: TRBJ1-3
CDR3 DNA: TGTGCCAGTAGTGGATGGGACAGCTCTGGAAACACCATATATTTT
CDR3 protein: CASSGWDSSGNTIYF

V gene: TRBV5-4
clone size: .
D gene: TRBD2
J gene: TRBJ2-7
CDR3 DNA: TGTGCCAGCAGCTTGGGAGGGACTAGCGTCTACGAGCAGTACTTC
CDR3 protein: CASSLGGTSVYEQYF

V gene: TRBV5-5
clone size: once
D gene: TRBD1
J gene: TRBJ2-7
CDR3 DNA: TGTGCCAGCAGCTTGGTTTTCGGCCAGGGGGCTCTCCACTACGAGCAGTACTTC
CDR3 protein: CASSLVFGQGALHYEQYF

V gene: TRBV6-4
clone size: .
D gene: .
J gene: TRBJ2-1
CDR3 DNA: TGTGCCAGCAGTGATAAAGCGGAGGCCTACAATGAGCAGTTCTTC
CDR3 protein: CASSDKAEAYNEQFF

V gene: TRBV6-5
clone size: .
D gene: .
J gene: TRBJ1-5
CDR3 DNA: TGTGCCAGCAGTGGAAGGGGTGGCCAGCCCCAGCATTTT
CDR3 protein: CASSGRGGQPQHF

V gene: TRBV9
clone size: .
D gene: .
J gene: TRBJ2-2
CDR3 DNA: TGTGCCAGCAGCGTTTCCCTGGCTTCGAACACCGGGGAGCTGTTTTTT
CDR3 protein: CASSVSLASNTGELFF

V gene: TRBV21-1
clone size: .
D gene: .
J gene: TRBJ1-5
CDR3 DNA: TGTGCCAGCAGAAAACCCCAGGTAAGGATATATAGCAATCAGCCCCAGCATTTT
CDR3 protein: CASRKPQVRIYSNQPQHF

V gene: TRBV27
clone size: .
D gene: TRBD2
J gene: TRBJ2-3
CDR3 DNA: TGTGCCAGCAGTTCGGGACTAGCGGGAGGGGGGACTCAGTATTTT
CDR3 protein: CASSSGLAGGGTQYF

V gene: TRBV30
clone size: .
D gene: .
J gene: TRBJ1-2
CDR3 DNA: TGTGCCTGGAGTTTAGGACAGAACACAGAATATGGCTACACCTTC
CDR3 protein: CAWSLGQNTEYGYTF